The TCR beta chain under discussion was sequenced for a study of post-analysis software for immune sequencing data. Study-level findings and limits: The study found TRBV5-6, TRBV5-1 and TRBV20-1 among five or six TRBV segments more frequent in patients than controls.

TCR beta cDNA libraries included unique molecular identifiers. TCRdb itself ran the PCR reads through MiXCR, one entry per CDR3 protein. The sample has fewer than 850,000 distinct CDR3 sequences; roughly 30% are singletons. This clonotype was counted between two and nine times. Its antigen is still unknown. CDR1 is DFQATT and CDR2 is SNEGSKA in the germline V gene (reference sequence). With 6 bases clipped from V and 3 bases from J, the junction kept 4 bases outside the gene matches. The CDR3 extends over 13 amino acids. Sequenced input: blood. The chain employs TRBV20-1 and TRBJ2-7, with 11 bases identical to TRBD2. The TCR sequence derives from a girl between 5 and 17 years old with multiple sclerosis. The CDR3 DNA sequence: TGCAGTGCCCTAGCGGGAGGTGGCTACGAGCAGTACTTC. Protein sequence: CSALAGGGYEQYF.